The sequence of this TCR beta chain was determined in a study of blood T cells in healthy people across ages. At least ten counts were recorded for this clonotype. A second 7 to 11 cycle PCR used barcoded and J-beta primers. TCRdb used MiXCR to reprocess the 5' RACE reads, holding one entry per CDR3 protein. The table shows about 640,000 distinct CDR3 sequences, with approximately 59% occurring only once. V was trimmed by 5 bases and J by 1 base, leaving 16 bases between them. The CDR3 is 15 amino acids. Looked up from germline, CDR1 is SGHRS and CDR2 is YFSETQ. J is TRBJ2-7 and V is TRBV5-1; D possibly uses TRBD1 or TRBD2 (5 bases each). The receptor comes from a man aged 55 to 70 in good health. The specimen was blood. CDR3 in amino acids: CASSPGHTSSYEQYF. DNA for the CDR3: TGCGCCAGCAGTCCGGGGCACACTTCATCCTACGAGCAGTACTTC.